This T cell receptor (beta chain) was documented in a study of neurological immune-mediated disorders. 5'RACE generated cDNA with 10-nucleotide random UMIs. The yield of each sequencing run was over 170 million TCR-beta sequences from 15-18 subjects. TCRdb ran MiXCR on the 5' RACE reads and lists one entry per CDR3 protein. This sample has 25,000 to 35,000 distinct CDR3 sequences, with about a sixth found just once. This clonotype was observed at least ten times. J lost 5 bases, V lost 4 bases, and 5 bases had no gene match. The CDR3 sequence is 14 residues long. Germline values: CDR1 SGHRS, CDR2 YFSETQ. Stated time point: technical triplicate 3.

The sequenced material came from CD4+ T cells from blood. This clonotype was sampled from a female donor with HTLV-1-associated myelopathy (HAM/TSP). V gene TRBV5-1 combines with J gene TRBJ2-7, with 11 bases identical to TRBD1. CDR3 DNA sequence: TGCGCCAGCAGCCCCGGGACAGGGGGTGACGAGCAGTACTTC. Protein product: CASSPGTGGDEQYF.